Detailed here is one T cell receptor (beta chain). Germline CDR1 reads LNHDA; CDR2 reads SQIVND (reference sequence). CDR3 length equals 16 residues. V shed 7 bases and J shed 2 bases, with 20 bases lying between them. These data are taken from a study of control samples from healthy donors and cancer patients. Assay: immunoSEQ multiplex PCR; the TCRdb copy retains only in-frame clones and omits some. The table shows roughly 90,000 clones, with approximately 93% occurring only once. This TCR was recovered from a woman aged 25 to 39 in good health. The chain recombines TRBV19 with TRBJ1-1, with D maybe TRBD1 (6 bases). The sample comprised blood. The DNA of the CDR3 is TGTGCCAGTACTCCGGGGTGGACAGCGCCAAACACTGAAGCTTTCTTT. Encoded protein: CASTPGWTAPNTEAFF.